This T cell receptor (beta chain) was obtained from a study of PD-L1 blockade in urothelial cancer. Study-level background: About 90% of the roughly 30 patients were men who had bladder-origin urothelial cancer. T cell content in blood samples showed a median of about 140,000. Patients had received 0 to 3 prior chemotherapy regimens.

Assay used: immunoSEQ multiplex PCR; TCRdb lists only in-frame clones, some missing. The data hold over 35,000 clones, with roughly nine tenths observed a single time. CDR3 length: 13 amino acids. V was trimmed by 6 bases and J by 5 bases, leaving 13 bases between them. Germline V gene sequence: CDR1 MGHRA, CDR2 YSYEKL. The time point denotes: pretreatment peripheral blood. Sample contribution per patient ranged from 1 to 8, covering pretreatment and on-treatment. The V call is TRBV4-1, the J call TRBJ1-1; no clear D gene. Source: PBMCs, taken around atezolizumab (anti-PD-L1) treatment. The TCR originated in a woman aged 60-70 years with urothelial cancer. DNA of the CDR3: TGCGCCAGCAGTCAAAACAGAGTGACTGAAGCTTTCTTT. Its translation: CASSQNRVTEAFF.